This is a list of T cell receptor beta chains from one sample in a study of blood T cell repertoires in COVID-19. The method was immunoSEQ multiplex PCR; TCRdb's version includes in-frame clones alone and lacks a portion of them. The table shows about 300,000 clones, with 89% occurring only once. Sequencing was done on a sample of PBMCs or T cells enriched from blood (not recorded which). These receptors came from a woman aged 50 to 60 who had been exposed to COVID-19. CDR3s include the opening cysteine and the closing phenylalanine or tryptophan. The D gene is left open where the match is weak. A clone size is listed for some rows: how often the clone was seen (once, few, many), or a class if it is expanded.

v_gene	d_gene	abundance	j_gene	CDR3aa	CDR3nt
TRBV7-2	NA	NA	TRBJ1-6	CATTGFQSPLHF	TGTGCCACCACAGGGTTCCAGTCACCCCTCCACTTT
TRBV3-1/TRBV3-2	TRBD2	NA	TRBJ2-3	CASSQGLAGGIRTDTQYF	TGTGCCAGCAGCCAAGGCCTAGCGGGGGGTATACGCACAGATACGCAGTATTTT
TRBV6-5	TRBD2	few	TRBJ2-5	CASSYLGTSQETQYF	TGTGCCAGCAGTTACTTGGGGACTAGCCAAGAGACCCAGTACTTC
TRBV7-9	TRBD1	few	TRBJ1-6	CASSSAGTDNSPLHF	TGTGCCAGCAGCAGCGCCGGGACAGATAATTCACCCCTCCACTTT
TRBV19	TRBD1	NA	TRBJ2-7	CASSIYRGTYEQYF	TGTGCCAGTAGTATATACAGGGGTACCTACGAGCAGTACTTC
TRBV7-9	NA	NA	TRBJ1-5	CASSLGFVRGGLNQPQHF	TGTGCCAGCAGCTTAGGATTCGTGAGAGGTGGTTTGAATCAGCCCCAGCATTTT
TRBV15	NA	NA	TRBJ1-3	CATSRDLGSGNTIYF	TGTGCCACCAGCAGAGATCTGGGCAGTGGAAACACCATATATTTT
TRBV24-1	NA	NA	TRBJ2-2	CATSVDTGELFF	TGTGCCACCAGTGTCGACACCGGGGAGCTGTTTTTT
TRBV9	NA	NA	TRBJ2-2	CASSVGPTGNTGELFF	TGTGCCAGCAGCGTAGGGCCGACGGGGAACACCGGGGAGCTGTTTTTT
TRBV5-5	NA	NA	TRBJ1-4	CASSHRSTTNEKLFF	TGTGCCAGCAGTCATAGGAGTACAACTAATGAAAAACTGTTTTTT
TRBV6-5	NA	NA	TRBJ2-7	CASRQYEQYF	TGTGCCAGCCGTCAGTACGAGCAGTACTTC
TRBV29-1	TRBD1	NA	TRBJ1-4	CSAGDRGYTNEKLFF	TGCAGCGCAGGGGACAGGGGGTACACTAATGAAAAACTGTTTTTT
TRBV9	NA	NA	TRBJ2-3	CASSVLARDTQYF	TGTGCCAGCAGCGTATTGGCACGAGATACGCAGTATTTT
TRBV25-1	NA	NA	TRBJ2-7	CASSPRTVLSYEQYF	TGTGCCAGCAGTCCCCGGACAGTACTCTCCTACGAGCAGTACTTC
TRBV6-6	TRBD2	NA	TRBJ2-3	CASSWTSGGASDTQYF	TGTGCCAGCAGTTGGACTAGCGGGGGGGCCTCCGATACGCAGTATTTT
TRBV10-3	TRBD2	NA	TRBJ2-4	CAISATSGGPNQNIQYF	TGTGCCATCAGTGCCACTAGCGGGGGCCCGAATCAAAACATTCAGTACTTC
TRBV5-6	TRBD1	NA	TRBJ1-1	CASSVPDRRNTEAFF	TGTGCCAGCAGCGTACCGGACAGGCGGAACACTGAAGCTTTCTTT
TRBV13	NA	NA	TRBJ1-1	CASSLMSGTEAFF	TGTGCCAGCAGCTTAATGTCGGGGACTGAAGCTTTCTTT
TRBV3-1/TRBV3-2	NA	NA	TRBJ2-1	CASSQEVGAGGNEQFF	TGTGCCAGCAGCCAAGAGGTGGGGGCCGGCGGCAATGAGCAGTTCTTC
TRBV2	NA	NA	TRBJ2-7	CASTLTDSYEQYF	TGTGCCAGCACTCTGACTGACTCCTACGAGCAGTACTTC
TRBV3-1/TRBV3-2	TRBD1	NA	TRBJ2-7	CASSQIPGQRNSYEQYF	TGTGCCAGCAGCCAAATCCCGGGACAGAGAAACTCCTACGAGCAGTACTTC
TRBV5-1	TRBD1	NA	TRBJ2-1	CASTLGMGRDRVNNEQFF	TGCGCCAGCACACTTGGGATGGGGCGGGACAGGGTAAACAATGAGCAGTTCTTC
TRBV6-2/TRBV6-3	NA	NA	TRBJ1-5	CASSYAGDMYSNQPQHF	TGTGCCAGCAGTTACGCAGGGGACATGTATAGCAATCAGCCCCAGCATTTT
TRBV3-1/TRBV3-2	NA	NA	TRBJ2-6	CASSHRGFGGANVLTF	TGTGCCAGCAGCCATAGGGGCTTTGGTGGGGCCAACGTCCTGACTTTC
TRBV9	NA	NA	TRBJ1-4	CASSVVGSLNEKLFF	TGTGCCAGCAGCGTCGTAGGGAGTTTAAATGAAAAACTGTTTTTT
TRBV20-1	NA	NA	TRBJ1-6	CSASRGGENSPLHF	TGCAGTGCTAGTAGGGGGGGGGAAAATTCACCCCTCCACTTT
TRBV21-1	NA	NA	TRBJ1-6	CASSKTGPRGLICSPLHF	TGTGCCAGCAGCAAAACGGGCCCCAGGGGGCTTATTTGTTCACCCCTCCACTTT
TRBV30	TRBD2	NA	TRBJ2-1	CAWSWRGLAGDNEQFF	TGTGCCTGGAGTTGGCGGGGACTAGCGGGGGACAATGAGCAGTTCTTC
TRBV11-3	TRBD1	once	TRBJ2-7	CASSRQGGSEQYF	TGTGCCAGCAGCCGACAGGGGGGAAGCGAGCAGTACTTC
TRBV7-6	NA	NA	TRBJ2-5	CASSLTALKQETQYF	TGTGCCAGCAGCTTAACAGCCTTAAAACAGGAGACCCAGTACTTC
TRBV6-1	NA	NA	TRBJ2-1	CASSEMQAYNEQFF	TGTGCCAGCAGTGAAATGCAGGCTTACAATGAGCAGTTCTTC
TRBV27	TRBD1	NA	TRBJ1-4	CASSSGTGVGKLFF	TGTGCCAGCAGTTCCGGGACAGGGGTTGGAAAACTGTTTTTT
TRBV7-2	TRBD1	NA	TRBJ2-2	CASSSRTGAAGELFF	TGTGCCAGCAGCTCCCGGACAGGGGCGGCCGGGGAGCTGTTTTTT
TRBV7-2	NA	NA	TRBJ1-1	CASSQRTAGEAFF	TGTGCCAGCAGCCAGCGGACAGCCGGTGAAGCTTTCTTT
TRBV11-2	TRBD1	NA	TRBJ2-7	CASSYSGTGVVYEQYF	TGTGCCAGCAGCTATTCCGGGACAGGGGTCGTCTACGAGCAGTACTTC
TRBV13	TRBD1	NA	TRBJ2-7	CASSRRDRGLEQYF	TGTGCCAGCAGCCGGAGGGACAGGGGGTTAGAGCAGTACTTC
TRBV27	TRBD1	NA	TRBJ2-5	CASSPRTGSGETQYF	TGTGCCAGCAGTCCCAGGACAGGGTCGGGAGAGACCCAGTACTTC
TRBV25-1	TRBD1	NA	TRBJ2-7	CASRPDRGLYEQYF	TGTGCCAGCAGACCGGACAGGGGGCTATACGAGCAGTACTTC
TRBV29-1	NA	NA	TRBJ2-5	CSVVPVPGLQGYQETQYF	TGCAGCGTTGTGCCGGTCCCGGGACTCCAAGGGTACCAAGAGACCCAGTACTTC
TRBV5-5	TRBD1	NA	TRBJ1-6	CASSRDSKRGSPLHF	TGTGCCAGCAGTCGGGACAGTAAAAGGGGGTCACCCCTCCACTTT